One and the same sample provided the 11 T cell receptor beta chains below, sequenced in a study of T cell responses to AZD1222 COVID-19 vaccine (dated by TCRdb to about 2021). The time point label, as the study defines it: about 28 days (+/-7) after the second vaccine dose. The library was built by means of the immunoSEQ multiplex PCR assay. TCRdb re-hosts the immuneACCESS table, in-frame sequences only. Its copies lack some clones; in the studies checked, an unresolved V gene accounts for under half of them, and the cause for the rest is not known. The sample table contains more than 150,000 clones; only one count was recorded for around 90% of them. The top ten clones comprise roughly 26% of the sample. Material: peripheral blood, obtained 28 days after the second AZD1222 dose. All receptors derive from an adult who received the AZD1222 COVID-19 vaccine.

This chain connects TRBV28 to TRBJ1-5; TRBD1 matches 11 bases. The CDR3 is 14 amino acids. Germline assignment: CDR1 MDHEN and CDR2 SYDVKM. The V and J ends lost 5 bases and 9 bases, in that order; junction bases with no gene match: 6. The CDR3 nucleotides are TGTGCCAGCAGTCAAGGACAGGGGGCATGGCCCCAGCATTTT. It is translated as CASSQGQGAWPQHF.

In its sample, this clone was seen once. This chain links TRBV7-8 with TRBJ2-3; D is undetermined. The V end lost 1 base, the J end lost 0 bases, and 11 bases lay between the germline ends. The CDR3 sequence is 16 residues long. The germline V gene has CDR1 SGHVS and CDR2 FQNEAQ. The CDR3 DNA follows: TGTGCCAGCAGCTTAGGTTCCGTTCTTAGCACAGATACGCAGTATTTT. This codes for CASSLGSVLSTDTQYF.

This rearrangement joins TRBV5-1 to TRBJ2-7; 8 bases fit TRBD2. Germline V lookup: CDR1 SGHRS, CDR2 YFSETQ. This CDR3 contains 14 residues. The trim removed 4 bases at V and 6 bases at J, leaving 9 bases unmatched. The CDR3 protein is CASSIQGLVGEQYF. DNA for the CDR3: TGCGCCAGCAGCATTCAGGGACTAGTAGGCGAGCAGTACTTC.

The DNA of the CDR3 is TGTGCCAGCAGTTACGCGGACAGGGACTACGAGCAGTACTTC. Protein: CASSYADRDYEQYF. The chain is built from TRBV6-5 and TRBJ2-7; 8 bases match TRBD1. V lost 2 bases to trimming and J lost 3 bases; unmatched junction nucleotides: 3. Germline lookup yields CDR1 MNHEY and CDR2 SVGAGI. This CDR3 has 14 amino acids.

In this sample, this clone turned up once. The rearrangement links TRBV28 to TRBJ1-6, with 9 positions matching TRBD1. Germline CDR1 and CDR2: MDHEN and SYDVKM. V trimming: 4 bases; J trimming: 9 bases; junction bases outside the gene matches: 4. CDR3 length: 14 residues. CDR3 residues: CASSWTGEGSPLHF. In DNA form, the CDR3 reads TGTGCCAGCAGTTGGACAGGGGAGGGTTCACCCCTCCACTTT. Full variable domain (outside the CDR3, taken from reference TRBV28 and TRBJ1-6): DVKVTQSSRYLVKRTGEKVFLECVQDMDHENMFWYRQDPGLGLRLIYFSYDVKMKEKGDIPEGYSVSREKKERFSLILESASTNQTSMYLCASSWTGEGSPLHFGNGTRLTVT.

The CDR3 region is CAWFRTGPNTGELFF. CDR3 bases: TGTGCCTGGTTTCGGACAGGCCCAAACACCGGGGAGCTGTTTTTT. The chain carries TRBV30 and TRBJ2-2; TRBD1 matches at 7 bases. Germline V gives CDR1 GTSNPN, CDR2 SVGIG (reference sequence). The CDR3 totals 15 residues. V was pared by 5 bases and J by 2 bases, with 8 bases of the junction left unmatched. The variable domain in full, with the rest retrieved from reference TRBV30 and TRBJ2-2, is SQTIHQWPATLVQPVGSPLSLECTVEGTSNPNLYWYRQAAGRGLQLLFYSVGIGQISSEVPQNLSASRPQDRQFILSSKKLLLSDSGFYLCAWFRTGPNTGELFFGEGSRLTVL.

The chain is built from TRBV5-4 and TRBJ2-6; D gene uncertain. The germline gives CDR1 SGHNT, CDR2 YYREEE (reference sequence). The CDR3 totals 14 residues. Trimming cost V 0 bases and J 4 bases, with 5 bases left between them. The CDR3 bases are TGTGCCAGCAGCTTGGAAGCCGGGGCCAACGTCCTGACTTTC. Its translation: CASSLEAGANVLTF.

This chain joins TRBV27 and TRBJ2-5; TRBD1 matches 10 bases. CDR1 is MNHEY, CDR2 SMNVEV, per germline (reference sequence). V shed 3 bases, J shed 3 bases, and the junction held 4 bases outside the gene matches. The CDR3 runs 15 residues. CDR3 DNA: TGTGCCAGCAGTTTCCTCGGGACAGGGGAAGAGACCCAGTACTTC. Translation: CASSFLGTGEETQYF.

The chain couples TRBV6-5 to TRBJ1-1; D gene unclear. The CDR3 has 13 residues. Germline-derived CDR1 and CDR2 are MNHEY and SVGAGI. The ends were cut back, 6 bases at V and 4 bases at J, with 12 bases in the middle. CDR3 sequence reads: CASSSAGSTEAFF. The CDR3 region has the DNA TGTGCCAGCAGCTCCGCCGGGAGCACTGAAGCTTTCTTT.

CDR3 nucleotide sequence: TGTGCCAGCAGGCCCTGGACAGGGGGCAATCAGCCCCAGCATTTT. Amino acid sequence: CASRPWTGGNQPQHF. The gene calls are TRBV2 and TRBJ1-5, with 9 bases aligning to TRBD1. CDR1 SNHLY and CDR2 FYNNEI come from the germline V gene. The CDR3 extends over 15 amino acids. Trimming at V came to 6 bases and at J to 2 bases, leaving 5 bases not matched to a gene.

J is TRBJ1-1 and V is TRBV25-1; D possibly corresponds to TRBD1 (5 bases). Germline V gives CDR1 MGHDK, CDR2 SYGVNS. Trimming stripped 6 bases from V and 5 bases from J, with 16 bases between. The CDR3 contains 14 residues. CDR3 sequence (DNA): TGTGCCAGCAGGGAGACTGGGACGAGGACTGAAGCTTTCTTT. The encoded protein is CASRETGTRTEAFF.